The sequence of this TCR beta chain was determined in a study of blood T cell repertoires in COVID-19. Study-wide background: T cells, B-cell-depleted T cells, or PBMCs provided the cDNA or gDNA that served as material.

This clone turned up a few times. The CDR3 is 16 amino acids. The trim removed 6 bases at V and 0 bases at J, leaving 7 bases unmatched. Germline values: CDR1 MDHEN, CDR2 SYDVKM. Measured with immunoSEQ multiplex PCR; TCRdb has only the in-frame clones, and not every one. The profile shows some 250,000 clones, roughly 80% of them singletons. This rearrangement joins TRBV28 to TRBJ1-4; 7 positions match TRBD1. This clonotype was sampled from a woman under 30 with acute or convalescent COVID-19. The sequencing input was peripheral blood. The CDR3 DNA follows: TGTGCCAGCAGACCGGACAGGCCCGCAACTAATGAAAAACTGTTTTTT. Protein sequence: CASRPDRPATNEKLFF.